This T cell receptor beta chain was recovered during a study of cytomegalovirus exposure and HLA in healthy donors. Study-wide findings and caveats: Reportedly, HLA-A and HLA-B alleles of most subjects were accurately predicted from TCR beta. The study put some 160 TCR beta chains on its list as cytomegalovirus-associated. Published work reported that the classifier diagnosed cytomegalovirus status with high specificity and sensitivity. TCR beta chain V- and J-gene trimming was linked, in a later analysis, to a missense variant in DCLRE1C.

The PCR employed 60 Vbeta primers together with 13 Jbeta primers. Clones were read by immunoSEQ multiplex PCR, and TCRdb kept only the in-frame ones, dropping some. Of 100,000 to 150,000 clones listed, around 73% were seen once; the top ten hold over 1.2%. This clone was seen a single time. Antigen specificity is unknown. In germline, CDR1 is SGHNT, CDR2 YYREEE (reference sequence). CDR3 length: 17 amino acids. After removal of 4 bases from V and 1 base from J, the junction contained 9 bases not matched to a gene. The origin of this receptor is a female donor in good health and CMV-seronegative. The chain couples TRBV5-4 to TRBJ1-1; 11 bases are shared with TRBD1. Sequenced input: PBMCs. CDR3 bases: TGTGCCAGCAGCCAAAGGACAGGGGGCTTCGGGAACACTGAAGCTTTCTTT. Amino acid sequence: CASSQRTGGFGNTEAFF.